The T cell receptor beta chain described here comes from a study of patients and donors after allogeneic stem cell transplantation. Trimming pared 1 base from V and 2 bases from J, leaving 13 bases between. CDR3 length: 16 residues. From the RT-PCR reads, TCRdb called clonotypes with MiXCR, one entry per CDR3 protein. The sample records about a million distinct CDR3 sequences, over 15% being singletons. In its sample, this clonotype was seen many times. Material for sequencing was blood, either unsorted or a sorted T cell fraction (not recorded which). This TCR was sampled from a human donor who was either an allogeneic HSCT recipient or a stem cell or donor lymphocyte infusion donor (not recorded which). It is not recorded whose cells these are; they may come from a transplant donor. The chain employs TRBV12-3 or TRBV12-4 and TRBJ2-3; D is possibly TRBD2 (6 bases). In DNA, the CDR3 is TGTGCCAGCAGTTTAGGGCCTGCGGGGTACACAGATACGCAGTATTTT. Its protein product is CASSLGPAGYTDTQYF.